The rows below give T cell receptor beta chains drawn from one sample of a study of shared clonotypes between healthy human individuals. Libraries were prepared by immunoSEQ multiplex PCR; TCRdb keeps only in-frame clonotypes and omits some of them. The data contain about 1.1 million clones, 70% to 80% of them singletons. The source material was memory CD4+ T cells from PBMCs. These TCRs come from a man younger than 30 in good health. Some clones in this sample may be carry-over from other donors' samples. CDR3s include the opening cysteine and the closing phenylalanine or tryptophan. D genes are given only for firm matches. Clone size, where shown, is once, few, many, or a class for clones that have expanded.

-	TRBV11-2	TRBD1	TRBJ2-7	CASSHGTGEQYF	TGTGCCAGCAGCCACGGGACAGGCGAGCAGTACTTC
-	TRBV5-1	-	TRBJ2-1	CASSLRMRGNEQFF	TGCGCCAGCAGCTTAAGGATGAGAGGTAATGAGCAGTTCTTC
-	TRBV28	TRBD1	TRBJ1-5	CASSSTGGVQPQHF	TGTGCCAGCAGTTCTACAGGGGGTGTTCAGCCCCAGCATTTT
many	TRBV4-3	-	TRBJ2-7	CASSQEIGSSGEQYF	TGCGCCAGCAGCCAAGAGATCGGGAGTTCCGGCGAGCAGTACTTC
-	TRBV7-8	TRBD1	TRBJ1-4	CASSPQTGRGEKLFF	TGTGCCAGCAGCCCCCAGACAGGGAGAGGTGAAAAACTGTTTTTT
few	TRBV6-5	TRBD1	TRBJ2-3	CASSYRTGEVDTQYF	TGTGCCAGCAGTTACAGGACAGGGGAGGTGGATACGCAGTATTTT
-	TRBV19	TRBD2	TRBJ2-3	CASSTGVPGGDTQYF	TGTGCCAGTAGTACTGGCGTTCCGGGGGGAGATACGCAGTATTTT
once	TRBV7-9	-	TRBJ1-4	CASSRRNGEKLFF	TGTGCCAGCAGCCGGAGAAACGGTGAAAAACTGTTTTTT
-	TRBV5-6	-	TRBJ2-3	CASRPSGPKRTDTQYF	TGTGCCAGCAGACCCTCGGGGCCGAAACGAACAGATACGCAGTATTTT
-	TRBV7-2	TRBD1	TRBJ2-5	CASSFATGGRETQYF	TGTGCCAGCAGCTTCGCGACAGGGGGGAGAGAGACCCAGTACTTC
few	TRBV29-1	TRBD1	TRBJ1-1	CSVPTGALNTEAFF	TGCAGCGTTCCTACAGGGGCCCTGAACACTGAAGCTTTCTTT
-	TRBV4-2	-	TRBJ1-4	CASSQTRGAGNEKLFF	TGTGCCAGCAGCCAAACCCGGGGCGCGGGTAATGAAAAACTGTTTTTT
-	TRBV7-9	TRBD2	TRBJ2-2	CASSPAGGRTGELFF	TGTGCCAGCAGCCCGGCGGGAGGGAGAACCGGGGAGCTGTTTTTT
few	TRBV27	-	TRBJ2-1	CASSRRGGDYNEQFF	TGTGCCAGCAGTCGTAGGGGCGGGGACTACAATGAGCAGTTCTTC
-	TRBV6-5	-	TRBJ2-7	CASSYSSGTYEQYF	TGTGCCAGCAGTTACTCTAGCGGAACCTACGAGCAGTACTTC
few	TRBV5-1	-	TRBJ2-2	CASSRDRNTGELFF	TGCGCCAGCAGCCGAGACAGGAACACCGGGGAGCTGTTTTTT
-	TRBV30	-	TRBJ2-7	CAWTPRGRAYEQYF	TGTGCCTGGACTCCTAGGGGCAGGGCCTACGAGCAGTACTTC
-	TRBV6-6	-	TRBJ1-4	CASSYRELDEKLFF	TGTGCCAGCAGTTACAGAGAGCTTGATGAAAAACTGTTTTTT
-	TRBV5-1	-	TRBJ1-2	CASSLAGAEGYTF	TGCGCCAGCAGCTTGGCTGGGGCGGAGGGCTACACCTTC
-	TRBV29-1	-	TRBJ2-5	CSVASGFLGLREQYF	TGCAGCGTAGCCTCAGGGTTTCTCGGGCTTAGGGAGCAGTACTTC
-	TRBV7-6	-	TRBJ2-7	CASSLSDEGYEQYF	TGTGCCAGCAGCTTAAGCGACGAGGGCTACGAGCAGTACTTC
-	TRBV19	TRBD2	TRBJ2-2	CASSSISLAGIIGELFF	TGTGCCAGTAGTTCGATCTCACTAGCGGGAATTATCGGGGAGCTGTTTTTT
-	TRBV10-3	-	TRBJ2-7	CAISESEQAYEQYF	TGTGCCATCAGTGAGTCGGAACAGGCCTACGAGCAGTACTTC
-	TRBV25-1	-	TRBJ2-1	CASNRRGSEQFF	TGTGCCAGCAATCGGAGAGGAAGTGAGCAGTTCTTC
-	TRBV5-4	-	TRBJ2-2	CASSLLVGDTGELFF	TGTGCCAGCAGCTTGTTAGTGGGGGACACCGGGGAGCTGTTTTTT
-	TRBV5-6	-	TRBJ1-1	CASTPRGARVTEAFF	TGTGCCAGCACCCCCCGGGGGGCCAGGGTAACTGAAGCTTTCTTT
-	TRBV6-1	-	TRBJ1-4	CASIRQGNYEGKLFF	TGTGCCAGCATAAGGCAGGGGAATTATGAAGGAAAACTGTTTTTT
-	TRBV10-1	TRBD1	TRBJ2-2	CASSPMGTGSTGELFF	TGCGCCAGCAGTCCAATGGGGACAGGGAGCACCGGGGAGCTGTTTTTT
-	TRBV28	TRBD1	TRBJ1-5	CASSRGQGFGQPQHF	TGTGCCAGCAGTCGGGGACAGGGGTTTGGTCAGCCCCAGCATTTT
-	TRBV7-8	-	TRBJ2-5	CASSARHGETQYF	TGTGCCAGCAGCGCCCGTCACGGGGAGACCCAGTACTTC
few	TRBV7-9	TRBD1	TRBJ1-4	CASSFGQANEKLFF	TGTGCCAGCAGCTTTGGACAGGCTAATGAAAAACTGTTTTTT
-	TRBV7-2	TRBD2	TRBJ2-7	CASRKRSGSSYEQYF	TGTGCCAGCAGAAAGAGGAGCGGGAGCTCCTACGAGCAGTACTTC
-	TRBV20-1	-	TRBJ2-7	CSAMDSYEQYF	TGCAGTGCTATGGACAGCTACGAGCAGTACTTC
-	TRBV28	TRBD2	TRBJ2-3	CASSPTLVSGYTQYF	TGTGCCAGCAGTCCCACTTTGGTTAGCGGGTATACGCAGTATTTT
-	TRBV28	-	TRBJ1-5	CASTPGGYNQPQHF	TGTGCCAGCACCCCGGGGGGGTACAATCAGCCCCAGCATTTT
many	TRBV6-5	-	TRBJ2-7	CASRGSRPYEQYF	TGTGCCAGCAGGGGCTCTCGACCCTACGAGCAGTACTTC
-	TRBV7-3	-	TRBJ2-2	CASSLGLSTGELFF	TGTGCCAGCAGCTTAGGCCTCTCTACCGGGGAGCTGTTTTTT
-	TRBV7-2	-	TRBJ1-5	CASSPSGGRNYQPQHF	TGTGCCAGCAGCCCCAGCGGTGGGCGAAACTACCAGCCCCAGCATTTT
-	TRBV7-2	-	TRBJ2-3	CASSPRVLGPLTDTQYF	TGTGCCAGCAGCCCTAGGGTTTTGGGACCACTTACAGATACGCAGTATTTT
-	TRBV25-1	-	TRBJ1-1	CASIGMSGFGGIAFF	TGTGCCAGCATAGGCATGTCTGGATTTGGCGGAATAGCTTTCTTT
-	TRBV6-6	-	TRBJ1-5	CASSPQNQPQHF	TGTGCCAGCAGTCCCCAGAATCAGCCCCAGCATTTT
few	TRBV7-3	-	TRBJ2-3	CASSLASGDTQYF	TGTGCCAGCAGCCTCGCGAGTGGAGATACGCAGTATTTT
-	TRBV7-9	TRBD2	TRBJ2-3	CASSSPSGSITDTQYF	TGTGCCAGCAGCTCCCCTAGCGGAAGCATCACAGATACGCAGTATTTT
once	TRBV7-2	-	TRBJ1-2	CASSPAGPTPYGYTF	TGTGCCAGCAGCCCAGCCGGGCCCACCCCCTATGGCTACACCTTC
-	TRBV27	-	TRBJ2-5	CASRRKREETQYF	TGTGCCAGCAGGAGGAAGAGAGAAGAGACCCAGTACTTC
-	TRBV19	-	TRBJ1-4	CASQGSEGEKLFF	TGTGCCTCTCAGGGGAGCGAAGGGGAAAAACTGTTTTTT
-	TRBV19	TRBD1	TRBJ1-5	CASQRRGRRDNQPQHF	TGTGCTTCTCAGAGGAGGGGGCGGAGGGACAATCAGCCCCAGCATTTT
-	TRBV18	-	TRBJ2-5	CASSPGRWQETQYF	TGTGCCAGCTCACCAGGCAGGTGGCAAGAGACCCAGTACTTC
-	TRBV7-2	-	TRBJ1-2	CASSRSPGGYGYTF	TGTGCCAGCAGCCGAAGCCCGGGAGGCTATGGCTACACCTTC
-	TRBV10-2	-	TRBJ2-1	CASSQRRYNEQFF	TGCGCCAGCAGTCAGCGGCGCTACAATGAGCAGTTCTTC
-	TRBV7-2	-	TRBJ2-3	CASSPNRGPDTQYF	TGTGCCAGCAGCCCGAATAGGGGCCCAGATACGCAGTATTTT